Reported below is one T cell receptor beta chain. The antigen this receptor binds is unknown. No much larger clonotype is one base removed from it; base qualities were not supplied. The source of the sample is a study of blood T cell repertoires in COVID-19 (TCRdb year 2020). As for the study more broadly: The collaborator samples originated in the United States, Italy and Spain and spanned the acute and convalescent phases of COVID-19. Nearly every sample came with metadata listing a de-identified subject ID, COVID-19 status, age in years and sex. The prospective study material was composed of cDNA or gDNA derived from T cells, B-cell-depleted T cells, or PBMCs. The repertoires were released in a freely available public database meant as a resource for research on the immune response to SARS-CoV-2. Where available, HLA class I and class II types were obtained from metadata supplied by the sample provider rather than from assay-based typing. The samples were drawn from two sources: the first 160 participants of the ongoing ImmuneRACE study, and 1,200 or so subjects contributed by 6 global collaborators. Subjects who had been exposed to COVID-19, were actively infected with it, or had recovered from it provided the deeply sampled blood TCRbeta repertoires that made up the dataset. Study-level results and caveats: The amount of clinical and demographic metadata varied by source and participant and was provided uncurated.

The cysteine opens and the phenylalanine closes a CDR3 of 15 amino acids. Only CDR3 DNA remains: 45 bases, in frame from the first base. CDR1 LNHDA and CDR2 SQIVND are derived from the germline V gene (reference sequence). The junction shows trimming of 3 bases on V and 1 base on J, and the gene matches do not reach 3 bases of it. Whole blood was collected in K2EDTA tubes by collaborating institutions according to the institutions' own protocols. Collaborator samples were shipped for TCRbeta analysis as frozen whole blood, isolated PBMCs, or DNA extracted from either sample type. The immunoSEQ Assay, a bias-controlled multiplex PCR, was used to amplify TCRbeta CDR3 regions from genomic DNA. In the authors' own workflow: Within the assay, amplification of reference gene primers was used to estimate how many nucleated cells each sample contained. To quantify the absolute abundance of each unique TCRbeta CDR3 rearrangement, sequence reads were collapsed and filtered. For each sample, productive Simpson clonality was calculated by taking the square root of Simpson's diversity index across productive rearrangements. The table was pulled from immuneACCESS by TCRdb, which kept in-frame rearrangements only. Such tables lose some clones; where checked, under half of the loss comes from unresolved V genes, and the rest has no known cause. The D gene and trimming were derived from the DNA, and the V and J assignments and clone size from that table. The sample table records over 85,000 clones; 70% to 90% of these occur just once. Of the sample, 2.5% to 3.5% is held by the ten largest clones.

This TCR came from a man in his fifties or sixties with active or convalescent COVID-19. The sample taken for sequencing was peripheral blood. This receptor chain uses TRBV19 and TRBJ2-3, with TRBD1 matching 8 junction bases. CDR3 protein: CASSIDRGRTDTQYF. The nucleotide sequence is TGTGCCAGTAGTATCGACAGGGGCCGCACAGATACGCAGTATTTT.